This T cell receptor (beta chain) was recorded in a study of blood T cell repertoires in COVID-19. Study context: Material from acute and convalescent COVID-19 was sourced from the United States, Italy and Spain.

The protocol was immunoSEQ multiplex PCR, while the TCRdb copy is restricted to in-frame clones and leaves out a portion. The sample lists approximately 210,000 clones; about 83% were seen once. Germline lookup yields CDR1 SGHDN and CDR2 FVKESK. CDR3 length: 14 amino acids. V lost 4 bases and J lost 4, with 13 bases in between. The V and J genes are TRBV14 and TRBJ1-2, with D possibly being TRBD1 (5 bases). The sequence was collected from a woman in her fifties or sixties with acute or convalescent COVID-19. The sequencing sample was made of peripheral blood. Written as DNA, the CDR3 is TGTGCCAGCAGCCTAGATGCGGGGGGCTATGGCTACACCTTC. This translates into CASSLDAGGYGYTF.